These 27 T cell receptor beta chains came from one sample sequenced in a study of OX40 agonist ivuxolimab in advanced cancers. Assay: immunoSEQ multiplex PCR; the TCRdb copy retains only in-frame clones and omits some. The sample lists about 62,000 clones, 79% occurring once. Sample: CD4+ or CD8+ T cells sorted from blood, taken in a trial of the OX40 agonist ivuxolimab. The receptors come from an adult with an advanced solid tumor such as melanoma, head and neck, liver or kidney cancer.

V usage is TRBV2 and J usage is TRBJ2-5; D unresolved. V lost 2 bases and J lost 14, with 9 bases in between. The CDR3 is made up of 10 amino acids. Germline V gives CDR1 SNHLY, CDR2 FYNNEI. The CDR3 region is CASSERKTYF. CDR3 coding DNA: TGTGCCAGCAGTGAAAGGAAGACATACTTC.

V is TRBV25-1 and J is TRBJ1-1, with D hard to call. This CDR3 is 11 amino acids long. Trimming took 8 bases from V and 8 from J, leaving 12 bases between them. Germline lookup yields CDR1 MGHDK and CDR2 SYGVNS. CDR3 amino acids: CASHAGGEAFF. The CDR3, as DNA: TGTGCCAGCCATGCTGGAGGAGAAGCTTTCTTT.

The V call is TRBV4-3, the J call TRBJ2-3, with D possibly matching TRBD2 (6 bases). V shed 0 bases and J shed 4 bases, with 20 bases lying between them. Per the germline V gene, CDR1 is LGHNA and CDR2 is YSLEER. The CDR3 spans 18 residues. Written as DNA, the CDR3 is TGCGCCAGCAGCCAAGATCTGGCGAGCGGGTGGAGGGCAGATACGCAGTATTTT. Its protein is CASSQDLASGWRADTQYF.

The rearrangement joins TRBV6-1 to TRBJ1-1; TRBD1 agrees at 8 bases. This CDR3 is 14 amino acids long. Germline V gene lookup returns CDR1 MNHNS and CDR2 SASEGT. V was pared by 6 bases and J by 4 bases, with 7 bases of the junction left unmatched. CDR3 protein: CASRVSGGFTEAFF. The CDR3 DNA sequence: TGTGCCAGCAGGGTCTCAGGGGGCTTCACTGAAGCTTTCTTT.

This clone was recorded at least ten times. This chain links TRBV5-1 with TRBJ1-4, with a possible D match to TRBD1 (6 bases). Germline V gives CDR1 SGHRS, CDR2 YFSETQ. Trimming took 4 bases from V and 4 from J, leaving 14 bases between them. The CDR3 consists of 15 residues. This CDR3 reads CASSRSTGLNEKLFF. The CDR3 nucleotides are TGCGCCAGCAGCCGATCGACAGGCCTTAATGAAAAACTGTTTTTT.

This chain links TRBV7-2 with TRBJ2-7; 9 bases are a match to TRBD2. The CDR3 has 15 residues. Germline CDR1 and CDR2: SGHTA and FQGNSA. The V and J ends lost 2 bases and 7 bases, in that order; junction bases with no gene match: 9. CDR3 DNA sequence: TGTGCCAGCAGCTTAAAGGGACTAGCTACTTGGGAGCAGTACTTC. It encodes CASSLKGLATWEQYF.

The rearrangement joins TRBV5-1 to TRBJ2-4; the match to TRBD1 covers 9 bases. V was pared by 0 bases and J by 6 bases, with 4 bases of the junction left unmatched. Germline V CDR1 and CDR2: SGHRS, YFSETQ. This CDR3 has 15 residues. CDR3 sequence reads: CASSLEGQGLNIQYF. Here the CDR3 DNA reads TGCGCCAGCAGCTTGGAGGGACAGGGATTAAACATTCAGTACTTC.

The chain is built from TRBV4-3 and TRBJ2-7, with D unresolved. V gave up 0 bases and J gave up 3 bases, with 9 bases separating them. Germline V gives CDR1 LGHNA, CDR2 YSLEER. The CDR3 runs 14 residues. DNA for the CDR3: TGCGCCAGCAGCCAAGAATACGCCAGCTACGAGCAGTACTTC. This gives the protein CASSQEYASYEQYF.

The chain couples TRBV7-9 to TRBJ2-3; 7 bases agree with TRBD2. Germline CDR1 and CDR2: SEHNR and FQNEAQ (reference sequence). The CDR3 has 15 amino acids. Trimming at V came to 7 bases and at J to 2 bases, leaving 9 bases not matched to a gene. CDR3 in amino acids: CASTPREGYTDTQYF. As DNA, the CDR3 is TGTGCCAGCACCCCGAGGGAGGGCTACACAGATACGCAGTATTTT.

The chain is built from TRBV10-3 and TRBJ1-1; the D gene is possibly TRBD1 (6 bases). The CDR3 length is 13 residues. V was pared by 9 bases and J by 2 bases, with 13 bases between. CDR1 is ENHRY and CDR2 is SYGVKD in the germline V gene. The CDR3 nucleotides read TGTGCCATAAAAGACAGGCCAAACACTGAAGCTTTCTTT. Amino acid sequence: CAIKDRPNTEAFF.

The chain is built from TRBV7-2 and TRBJ2-1; D call uncertain. Deletions cut 6 bases from V and 5 bases from J, with 11 bases between. Germline V gene sequence: CDR1 SGHTA, CDR2 FQGNSA. The CDR3 length is 13 residues. CDR3 in amino acids: CASSSAPDNEQFF. The CDR3 coding sequence is TGTGCCAGCAGTTCGGCCCCAGACAATGAGCAGTTCTTC.

This clone was found a few times. The chain uses TRBV7-9 and TRBJ2-3; TRBD2 agrees at 10 bases. Germline V gives CDR1 SEHNR, CDR2 FQNEAQ (reference sequence). With 3 bases clipped from V and 2 bases from J, the junction kept 2 bases outside the gene matches. The CDR3 spans 15 residues. CDR3 coding DNA: TGTGCCAGCAGCTTCCTAGCGGGAGTCACAGATACGCAGTATTTT. Its protein product is CASSFLAGVTDTQYF.

In this sample, this clone turned up a few times. The J gene is TRBJ2-2, the V gene TRBV2, with 8 positions matching TRBD2. Unmatched junction bases numbered 2, after V lost 4 bases and J lost 1 base. Germline CDR1 SNHLY, CDR2 FYNNEI. This CDR3 comprises 15 residues. The CDR3 spells CASSGLAGNTGELFF. The CDR3 nucleotides read TGTGCCAGCAGTGGGCTAGCGGGGAACACCGGGGAGCTGTTTTTT.

CDR3 nucleotide sequence: TGTGCCAGCAGTTGGTGGGGTTATTCTGGAAACACCATATATTTT. Amino acid sequence: CASSWWGYSGNTIYF. This chain joins TRBV28 and TRBJ1-3; D remains ambiguous. V lost 4 bases and J lost 1, with 11 bases in between. This CDR3 has 15 amino acids. Germline-derived CDR1 and CDR2 are MDHEN and SYDVKM. Combining the CDR3 with reference TRBV28 and TRBJ1-3 gives the whole variable domain DVKVTQSSRYLVKRTGEKVFLECVQDMDHENMFWYRQDPGLGLRLIYFSYDVKMKEKGDIPEGYSVSREKKERFSLILESASTNQTSMYLCASSWWGYSGNTIYFGEGSWLTVV.

This chain joins TRBV6-5 and TRBJ2-3; D might be TRBD2 (5 bases). The ends were cut back, 0 bases at V and 0 bases at J, with 10 bases in the middle. This CDR3 contains 16 residues. Germline V gives CDR1 MNHEY, CDR2 SVGAGI. In DNA, the CDR3 is TGTGCCAGCAGTTACTCAGTAGCGTCTAGCACAGATACGCAGTATTTT. Encoded protein: CASSYSVASSTDTQYF.

This clone has only a few counts. This rearrangement joins TRBV19 to TRBJ1-4; D is undetermined. Trimming cost V 2 bases and J 8 bases, with 3 bases left between them. The CDR3 runs 11 residues. Germline V lookup: CDR1 LNHDA, CDR2 SQIVND (reference sequence). The CDR3 here is CASSIFEKLFF. The CDR3, as DNA: TGTGCCAGTAGTATATTCGAAAAACTGTTTTTT.

V usage is TRBV2 and J usage is TRBJ1-2; perhaps TRBD1 as D (5 bases). Germline lookup yields CDR1 SNHLY and CDR2 FYNNEI. V lost 7 bases and J lost 5, with 8 bases in between. The CDR3 loop spans 11 amino acids. The CDR3 loop reads CASKGTYGYTF. In DNA, the CDR3 is TGTGCCAGCAAGGGGACGTATGGCTACACCTTC.

J is TRBJ2-7 and V is TRBV4-3; no reliable D call. Germline CDR1 is LGHNA and CDR2 is YSLEER. The CDR3 loop spans 15 amino acids. The germline V and J ends were trimmed by 0 bases and 1 base, with 10 bases remaining between them. CDR3 amino acids: CASSQDIADSYEQYF. CDR3 sequence (DNA): TGCGCCAGCAGCCAAGATATCGCGGATTCCTACGAGCAGTACTTC.

The J gene is TRBJ2-2, the V gene TRBV25-1; the D is unclear. V was pared by 1 base and J by 0 bases, with 12 bases between. The length of the CDR3 is 17 residues. CDR1 and CDR2 (germline): MGHDK, SYGVNS. The CDR3 is CASSELGNAANTGELFF. The CDR3 DNA reads as TGTGCCAGCAGTGAATTGGGGAACGCGGCGAACACCGGGGAGCTGTTTTTT.

This clone has a count of ten or more. The V gene is TRBV14, the J gene TRBJ1-3, with D uncertain. Trimming cost V 4 bases and J 4 bases, with 11 bases left between them. Germline V lookup: CDR1 SGHDN, CDR2 FVKESK. The CDR3 is 14 residues long. The CDR3 is CASSLSPRGNTIYF. The CDR3 bases are TGTGCCAGCAGCCTTTCCCCGCGGGGAAACACCATATATTTT.

CDR3 bases: TGTGCCAGCAGCTTAGAGGGAGTGAAGCCCCAGCATTTT. As protein: CASSLEGVKPQHF. This chain connects TRBV5-5 to TRBJ1-5; D is uncertain. Deletions cut 2 bases from V and 8 bases from J, with 11 bases between. Per germline, CDR1 SGHKS and CDR2 YYEKEE (reference sequence). The CDR3 sequence is 13 residues long.

The rearrangement uses TRBV21-1 and TRBJ1-5; the table assigns TRBD1, which was not confirmed against the DNA. TRBV21-1 is reported as a pseudogene. The CDR3 consists of 16 residues. CDR3: CASSKMGHPSNQPQHF. For the CDR3, the DNA is TGTGCCAGCAGCAAAATGGGCCACCCCAGCAATCAGCCCCAGCATTTT.

The chain has TRBV4-1 and TRBJ2-5, with D maybe TRBD2 (5 bases). Germline V gene sequence: CDR1 MGHRA, CDR2 YSYEKL. V was pared by 3 bases and J by 5 bases, with 10 bases between. The CDR3 is 13 amino acids. The CDR3 DNA reads TGCGCCAGCAGCCACCCCTCGGGGGAGACCCAGTACTTC. This translates into CASSHPSGETQYF.

The V gene is TRBV7-3, the J gene TRBJ2-7; perhaps TRBD2 as D (6 bases). The germline V gene has CDR1 SGHTA and CDR2 FQGTGA. The V gene lost 3 bases and the J gene lost 0 bases, with 9 bases spanning the gap. The CDR3 covers 14 residues. The CDR3 DNA sequence: TGTGCCAGCAGCTTTGGTAGCGGCTCCTACGAGCAGTACTTC. It codes for CASSFGSGSYEQYF.

The CDR3 DNA follows: TGTGCCAGCAGCGTAGAGGGGTATAGCAATCAGCCCCAGCATTTT. Protein: CASSVEGYSNQPQHF. This chain uses TRBV9 with TRBJ1-5; tentatively, D is TRBD1 (5 bases). The germline gives CDR1 SGDLS, CDR2 YYNGEE. The CDR3 runs 15 residues. The V end was cut by 0 bases, the J end by 0 bases, with 7 bases between.

The chain couples TRBV5-1 to TRBJ1-5; a possible D gene is TRBD1 (6 bases). CDR3 length: 19 amino acids. CDR1 is SGHRS and CDR2 is YFSETQ in the germline V gene. V lost 4 bases and J lost 0, with 23 bases in between. In DNA form, the CDR3 reads TGCGCCAGCAGCCCGGGAACACAGGGCACAACGAATAGCAATCAGCCCCAGCATTTT. Translating it yields CASSPGTQGTTNSNQPQHF.

The J gene is TRBJ2-2, the V gene TRBV7-8; TRBD2 matches at 8 bases. J gave up 6 bases and V 1 base, and 4 bases lay outside the gene matches. The germline V gene encodes CDR1 SGHVS and CDR2 FQNEAQ. CDR3 size: 15 residues. CDR3 sequence: CASSLERLAPGELFF. CDR3 DNA sequence: TGTGCCAGCAGCTTAGAACGACTAGCGCCCGGGGAGCTGTTTTTT.